The next 20 T cell receptor beta chains were all read from a single sample in a study of T cells in Graves' hyperthyroidism and ophthalmopathy. Regions amplified from RNA transcripts were the TCR beta CDR3 regions. HTBI primers were used for first-round RT-PCR of the TCR CDR3. MiXCR was run by TCRdb on the multiplex PCR reads, yielding one entry per CDR3 protein. Of roughly 400,000 distinct CDR3 sequences in the sample, more than 13% were seen once. The sequencing input was blood. Receptor source: a man in his fifties or sixties with Graves' ophthalmopathy.

This clonotype was picked up a small number of times. The V gene is TRBV19, the J gene TRBJ2-7, with D hard to call. Trimming left V 4 bases short and J 0 bases short, with 22 bases between. Germline V gene data show CDR1 as LNHDA and CDR2 as SQIVND (reference sequence). The CDR3 sequence is 18 residues long. The CDR3 loop reads CASSSRYYRLGSSYEQYF. CDR3 sequence (DNA): TGTGCCAGTAGTAGTCGCTATTACCGTTTGGGAAGCTCCTACGAGCAGTACTTC.

The chain combines TRBV28 with TRBJ1-5; D uncertain. Germline CDR1 is MDHEN and CDR2 is SYDVKM. Trimming cost V 1 base and J 7 bases, with 17 bases left between them. The CDR3 is 16 amino acids. CDR3 bases: TGTGCCAGCAGTTTATACAGTTCCACCGTTGGCCAGCCCCAGCATTTT. Its translation: CASSLYSSTVGQPQHF.

The V call is TRBV20-1, the J call TRBJ2-7; TRBD2 aligns across 9 bases. Germline V gene sequence: CDR1 DFQATT, CDR2 SNEGSKA (reference sequence). The CDR3 is made up of 15 amino acids. V lost 6 bases, J lost 3 bases, and 12 bases stayed unmatched. The chain's CDR3 is CSAPTSGLIYYEQYF. CDR3 coding DNA: TGCAGTGCACCTACTAGCGGGCTTATTTACTACGAGCAGTACTTC.

This clonotype was picked up one time. With a much larger clone just one base away, this may be a read error. V is TRBV18 and J is TRBJ2-5; D is perhaps TRBD1 (5 bases). The CDR3 covers 15 residues. The germline V gene encodes CDR1 KGHSH and CDR2 LQKENI. Written as DNA, the CDR3 is TGTGTCAGCTCACCACCGGTTGGGGCCCAAGAGACCCAGTACTTC. Translation: CVSSPPVGAQETQYF.

This clonotype was seen many times. The chain is built from TRBV27 and TRBJ2-1; the match to TRBD1 covers 12 bases. CDR1 is MNHEY, CDR2 SMNVEV, per germline (reference sequence). V was pared by 0 bases and J by 4 bases, with 4 bases of the junction left unmatched. The CDR3 spans 17 residues. CDR3 in amino acids: CASSLSPGQGAYNEQFF. For the CDR3, the DNA is TGTGCCAGCAGTTTATCACCGGGACAGGGGGCTTACAATGAGCAGTTCTTC.

V and J are TRBV4-1 and TRBJ2-7; 10 bases match TRBD2. CDR3 size: 17 residues. Germline values: CDR1 MGHRA, CDR2 YSYEKL. V trimming: 3 bases; J trimming: 7 bases; junction bases outside the gene matches: 15. CDR3 protein: CASSQAMVASGSFEQYF. In nucleotides, the CDR3 is TGCGCCAGCAGCCAGGCTATGGTCGCTAGCGGGAGTTTTGAGCAGTACTTC.

The CDR3 here is CASRETSGRAGEQYF. The CDR3 DNA is TGCGCCAGCAGAGAAACTAGCGGGAGGGCGGGGGAGCAGTACTTC. J is TRBJ2-7 and V is TRBV10-1; 13 bases line up with TRBD2. The CDR3 is made up of 15 amino acids. Trimming removed 6 bases from V and 7 bases from J; junction bases left unmatched: 9. Per germline, CDR1 WNHNN and CDR2 SYGVQD (reference sequence).

This rearrangement joins TRBV5-4 to TRBJ2-1; D remains ambiguous. The CDR3 extends over 12 amino acids. The germline V gene encodes CDR1 SGHNT and CDR2 YYREEE (reference sequence). Trimming removed 3 bases at V and 9 bases at J, with 10 bases between. The CDR3 reads CASSSDLGEQFF. Here the CDR3 DNA reads TGTGCCAGCAGCTCCGACTTGGGTGAGCAGTTCTTC.

This clonotype was observed a few times. This chain uses TRBV30 with TRBJ2-7; D is possibly TRBD1 (6 bases). This CDR3 spans 11 amino acids. Trimming took 1 base from V and 5 from J, leaving 6 bases between them. Per germline, CDR1 GTSNPN and CDR2 SVGIG (reference sequence). The CDR3 sequence: CAWSDRDEQYF. The CDR3, as DNA: TGTGCCTGGAGTGACAGGGACGAGCAGTACTTC.

This clonotype was observed many times. CDR3 region: CASSPDNNRASEAFF. The CDR3, as DNA: TGTGCCAGCTCACCGGATAACAACAGGGCCTCTGAAGCTTTCTTT. V usage is TRBV18 and J usage is TRBJ1-1, with a weak D call TRBD1 (6 bases). This CDR3 is built from 15 residues. Trimming took 3 bases from V and 6 from J, leaving 17 bases between them. Germline values: CDR1 KGHSH, CDR2 LQKENI.

This chain joins TRBV7-9 and TRBJ2-2, with D perhaps matching TRBD1 or TRBD2 (5 bases each). Germline CDR1 is SEHNR and CDR2 is FQNEAQ (reference sequence). Trimming took off 4 bases at V and 6 bases at J, with 15 bases between the two ends. CDR3 length: 15 amino acids. CDR3 nucleotides: TGTGCCAGCAGCTGGGACGGGGTCCCGGCCGGGGAGCTGTTTTTT. It is translated as CASSWDGVPAGELFF.

This clonotype was counted between two and nine times. This chain connects TRBV28 to TRBJ2-7, with D unresolved. Germline V gene data show CDR1 as MDHEN and CDR2 as SYDVKM. The CDR3 runs to 15 residues. The ends were cut back, 4 bases at V and 3 bases at J, with 16 bases in the middle. The DNA for the CDR3 is TGTGCCAGCAGTTCTGGCCCAGAGAACCTCTACGAGCAGTACTTC. This gives the protein CASSSGPENLYEQYF.

This chain links TRBV29-1 with TRBJ2-1; D may be TRBD2 (5 bases). Trimming removed 5 bases from V and 8 bases from J, with 13 bases in between. Per germline, CDR1 SQVTM and CDR2 ANQGSEA. The CDR3 loop spans 12 amino acids. The CDR3 nucleotides are TGCAGCGTTCCTCGGGGAAGCGATGAGCAGTTCTTC. It specifies CSVPRGSDEQFF.

This clonotype was counted many times. V and J are TRBV11-3 and TRBJ2-1; D is perhaps TRBD1 (6 bases). Germline V CDR1 and CDR2: SGHNT, YENEEA. The CDR3 spans 13 residues. Trimming took 5 bases from V and 6 from J, leaving 11 bases between them. The CDR3, as DNA: TGTGCCAGCAGCAAGGGACACCTCAATGAGCAGTTCTTC. Amino acid sequence: CASSKGHLNEQFF.

This clonotype was recorded many times. The genes are TRBV7-8 and TRBJ2-7, with 8 bases matching TRBD1. The CDR3 contains 15 residues. The ends lost 1 base at V and 0 bases at J; junction bases unmatched: 2. In germline, CDR1 is SGHVS, CDR2 FQNEAQ. In DNA, the CDR3 is TGTGCCAGCAGCTTAGGACAGGGGAGCTCCTACGAGCAGTACTTC. Its protein product is CASSLGQGSSYEQYF.

In its sample, this clonotype was seen a few times. The genes are TRBV6-1 and TRBJ1-4; 12 bases are a match to TRBD1. The CDR3 spans 16 residues. CDR1 and CDR2 (germline): MNHNS, SASEGT. The V segment lost 8 bases and the J segment 8 bases; nucleotides outside the gene matches: 12. The CDR3 protein is CASGPLGTGGGEKLFF. CDR3 in DNA: TGTGCCAGCGGCCCGTTGGGGACAGGGGGCGGAGAAAAACTGTTTTTT.

This clonotype was counted at least ten times. V is TRBV12-3 or TRBV12-4 and J is TRBJ2-1, with 7 positions matching TRBD1. Trimming cost V 7 bases and J 3 bases; bases outside gene matches: 15. This CDR3 has 17 amino acids. The CDR3 loop reads CASTQSTGSGFYNEQFF. CDR3 DNA: TGTGCCAGCACTCAATCGACAGGGTCGGGATTCTACAATGAGCAGTTCTTC.

This chain joins TRBV24-1 and TRBJ1-5, with TRBD1 matching over 7 bases. This CDR3 spans 14 amino acids. Trimming removed 7 bases from V and 4 bases from J; junction bases left unmatched: 6. In germline, CDR1 is KGHDR, CDR2 SFDVKD. The CDR3 protein is CATSGEQGNQPQHF. CDR3 nucleotides: TGTGCCACCAGCGGTGAACAGGGGAATCAGCCCCAGCATTTT.

This chain links TRBV5-1 with TRBJ2-3, with 11 bases that match TRBD2. Germline CDR1 and CDR2: SGHRS and YFSETQ. The CDR3 runs 15 residues. Losses at the gene ends were 4 bases for V and 4 bases for J; bases not matched to a gene: 5. CDR3 DNA sequence: TGCGCCAGCAGCGTCGCACTAGCGGGAGCAGATACGCAGTATTTT. Translated: CASSVALAGADTQYF.

Comment on this clonotype: Possible read error: a much larger clone is one base away. The chain recombines TRBV28 with TRBJ2-1; D call uncertain. V dropped 7 bases and J dropped 7 bases, with 17 bases sitting between them. Germline V gives CDR1 MDHEN, CDR2 SYDVKM. The CDR3 consists of 14 residues. CDR3 sequence reads: CASTPWVIGNEQFF. In DNA form, the CDR3 reads TGTGCCAGCACCCCGTGGGTAATTGGTAATGAGCAGTTCTTC. Full variable domain (missing parts from reference TRBV28 and TRBJ2-1): DVKVTQSSRYLVKRTGEKVFLECVQDMDHENMFWYRQDPGLGLRLIYFSYDVKMKEKGDIPEGYSVSREKKERFSLILESASTNQTSMYLCASTPWVIGNEQFFGPGTRLTVL.